These T cell receptor beta chains were read from a single sample in a study of blood T cell repertoires in COVID-19. Only in-frame clones appear in the TCRdb table, and some are missing; sequencing was by immunoSEQ multiplex PCR. The sample lists approximately 150,000 clones, roughly 80% occurring once. Input material: PBMCs or T cells enriched from blood (not recorded which). These receptors were collected from a woman in her thirties or forties with acute COVID-19. Both conserved end residues are part of each CDR3. D genes are given only for firm matches.

TRBV19	TRBD2	TRBJ2-7	17	CASSPTWGGISSYEQYF
TRBV6-6	-	TRBJ1-2	13	CASRYREGYGYTF
TRBV7-2	-	TRBJ1-2	16	CASSRNGYLAGYGYTF
TRBV12-5	-	TRBJ1-5	15	CASGLVVQGNQPQHF
TRBV19	TRBD1	TRBJ1-5	14	CASAGTGVGQPQHF
TRBV20-1	TRBD2	TRBJ2-2	19	CSASPPGLAGGPNTGELFF
TRBV5-6	-	TRBJ2-2	12	CASSLSTGELFF
TRBV2	-	TRBJ2-3	14	CASKSGPSTDTQYF
TRBV19	TRBD1	TRBJ2-5	13	CASSGTGGETQYF
TRBV4-2	TRBD2	TRBJ2-7	16	CASSQEGTSGGYEQYF
TRBV7-9	-	TRBJ2-2	15	CASSFAWSGTGELFF
TRBV6-1	TRBD1	TRBJ1-1	17	CASSAGWDRGMNTEAFF
TRBV5-1	-	TRBJ1-2	14	CASSSGLTNYGYTF
TRBV6-2/TRBV6-3	TRBD1	TRBJ2-2	15	CASSLDRANTGELFF
TRBV5-4	TRBD1	TRBJ1-2	15	CASSSGQKTNYGYTF
TRBV9	TRBD2	TRBJ2-2	16	CASSRNSGSSTGELFF
TRBV7-2	TRBD1	TRBJ2-5	15	CASSSYRGYQETQYF
TRBV2	TRBD1	TRBJ1-2	13	CASSAQGDYGYTF
TRBV5-1	TRBD2	TRBJ2-5	14	CASSLTSGRETQYF
TRBV19	-	TRBJ1-6	15	CASRVPGTENSPLHF
TRBV7-8	-	TRBJ1-2	15	CASSFQRDNHYGYTF
TRBV10-3	-	TRBJ2-5	15	CAISEPGLPPETQYF
TRBV2	-	TRBJ2-3	12	CASTGDTDTQYF
TRBV7-9	-	TRBJ2-7	14	CASSSTGLSREQYF
TRBV7-3	-	TRBJ2-1	21	CASSLTSSASSTWNSYNEQFF
TRBV5-6	-	TRBJ1-2	12	CASSLSRGGYTF
TRBV6-1	-	TRBJ2-6	15	CASSDDMTGANVLTF
TRBV27	TRBD2	TRBJ2-7	14	CASREAGVPYEQYF
TRBV12-5	TRBD2	TRBJ2-1	15	CASGGSGRSYNEQFF
TRBV29-1	-	TRBJ2-1	14	CSVVGQGSYNEQFF
TRBV3-1/TRBV3-2	-	TRBJ2-7	15	CASSPQQGLFYEQYF
TRBV7-8	-	TRBJ1-2	14	CASSLVGAAVGYTF
TRBV11-2	TRBD1	TRBJ2-7	16	CASSLLPGQGAREQYF
TRBV7-9	-	TRBJ2-5	13	CAYGVGGLETQYF
TRBV7-2	TRBD2	TRBJ2-3	15	CASSPLTSDTDTQYF
TRBV29-1	TRBD1	TRBJ2-7	14	CSVGTRTGLHEQYF
TRBV19	-	TRBJ1-5	16	CASSIVSGISNQPQHF
TRBV7-9	-	TRBJ1-1	12	CAGRGSDTEAFF
TRBV6-5	TRBD1	TRBJ1-1	15	CASSKGQGRTPEAFF
TRBV11-2	-	TRBJ2-1	16	CASSSQPAVSYNEQFF
TRBV5-1	-	TRBJ2-1	13	CASTPDFYNEQFF
TRBV6-1	-	TRBJ2-7	15	CASSDERVGSYEQYF